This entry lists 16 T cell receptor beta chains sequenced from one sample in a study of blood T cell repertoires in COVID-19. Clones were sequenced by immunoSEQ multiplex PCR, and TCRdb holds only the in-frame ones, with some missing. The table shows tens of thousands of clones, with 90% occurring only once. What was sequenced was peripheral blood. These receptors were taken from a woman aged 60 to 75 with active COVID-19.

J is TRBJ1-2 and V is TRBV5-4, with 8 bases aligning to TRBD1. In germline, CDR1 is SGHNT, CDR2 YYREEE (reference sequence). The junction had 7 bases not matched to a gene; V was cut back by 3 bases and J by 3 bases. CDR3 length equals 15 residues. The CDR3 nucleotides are TGTGCCAGCAGCTCTAGACAGGGGAAAGACTATGGCTACACCTTC. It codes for CASSSRQGKDYGYTF.

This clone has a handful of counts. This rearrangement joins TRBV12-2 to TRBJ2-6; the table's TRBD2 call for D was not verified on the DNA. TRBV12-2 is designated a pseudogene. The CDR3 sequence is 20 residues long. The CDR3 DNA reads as TGTGCAAGTCGCTTAGCTGACCCTAGCTATCGGGGCTCTGGGGCCAACGTCCTGACTTTC. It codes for CASRLADPSYRGSGANVLTF.

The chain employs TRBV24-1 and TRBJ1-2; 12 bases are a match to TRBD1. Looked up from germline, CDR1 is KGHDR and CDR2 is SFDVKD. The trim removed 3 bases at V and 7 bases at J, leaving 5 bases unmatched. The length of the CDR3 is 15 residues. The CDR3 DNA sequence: TGTGCCACCAGTGATAAGGGACAGGGGGCGCTTGGCTACACCTTC. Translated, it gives CATSDKGQGALGYTF.

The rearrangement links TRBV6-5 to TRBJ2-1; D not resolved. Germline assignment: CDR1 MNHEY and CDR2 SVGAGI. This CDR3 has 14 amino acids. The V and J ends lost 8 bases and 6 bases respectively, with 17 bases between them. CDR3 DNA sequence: TGTGCCAGCGGTCCCTACTCTGGGCGCAATGAGCAGTTCTTC. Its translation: CASGPYSGRNEQFF.

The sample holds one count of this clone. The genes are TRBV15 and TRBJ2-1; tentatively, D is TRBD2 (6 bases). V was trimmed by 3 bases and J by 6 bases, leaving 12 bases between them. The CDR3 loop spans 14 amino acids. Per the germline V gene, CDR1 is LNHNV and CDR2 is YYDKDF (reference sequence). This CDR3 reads CATSSGSNLNEQFF. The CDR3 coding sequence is TGTGCCACCAGCAGCGGGAGCAACCTCAATGAGCAGTTCTTC.

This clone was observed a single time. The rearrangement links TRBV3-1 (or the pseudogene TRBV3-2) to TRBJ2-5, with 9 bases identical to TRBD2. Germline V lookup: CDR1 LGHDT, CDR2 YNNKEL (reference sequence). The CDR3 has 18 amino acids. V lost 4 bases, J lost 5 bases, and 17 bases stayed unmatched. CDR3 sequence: CASSPGGPSGTQRETQYF. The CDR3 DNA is TGTGCCAGCAGCCCAGGAGGGCCTAGCGGGACCCAGCGGGAGACCCAGTACTTC.

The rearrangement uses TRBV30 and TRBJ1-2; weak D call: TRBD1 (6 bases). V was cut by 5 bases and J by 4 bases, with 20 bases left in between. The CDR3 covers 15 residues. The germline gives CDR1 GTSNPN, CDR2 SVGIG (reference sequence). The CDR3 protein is CAWVDQAGDLYGYTF. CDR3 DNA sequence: TGTGCCTGGGTTGACCAGGCAGGGGATCTCTATGGCTACACCTTC.

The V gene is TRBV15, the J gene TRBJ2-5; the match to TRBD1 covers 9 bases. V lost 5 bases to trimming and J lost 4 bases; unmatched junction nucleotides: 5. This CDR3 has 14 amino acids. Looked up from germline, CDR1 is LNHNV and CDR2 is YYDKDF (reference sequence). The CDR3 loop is CATSGGQGRETQYF. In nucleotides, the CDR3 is TGTGCCACCAGCGGGGGACAGGGCCGAGAGACCCAGTACTTC.

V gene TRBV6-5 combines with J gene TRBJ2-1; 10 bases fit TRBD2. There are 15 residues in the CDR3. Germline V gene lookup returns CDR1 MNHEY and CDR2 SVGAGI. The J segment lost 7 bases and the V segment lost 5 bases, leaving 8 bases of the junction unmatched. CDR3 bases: TGTGCCAGCAGTCGGCTAGCGGGGGTGAGGAATGAGCAGTTCTTC. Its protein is CASSRLAGVRNEQFF.

The CDR3 here is CASSPPRGTGVNEQFF. CDR3 coding DNA: TGCGCCAGCAGCCCACCCCGCGGGACAGGTGTCAATGAGCAGTTCTTC. The chain recombines TRBV4-1 with TRBJ2-1; 8 positions match TRBD1. Germline CDR1 is MGHRA and CDR2 is YSYEKL. This CDR3 has 16 amino acids. With 4 bases clipped from V and 6 bases from J, the junction kept 11 bases outside the gene matches.

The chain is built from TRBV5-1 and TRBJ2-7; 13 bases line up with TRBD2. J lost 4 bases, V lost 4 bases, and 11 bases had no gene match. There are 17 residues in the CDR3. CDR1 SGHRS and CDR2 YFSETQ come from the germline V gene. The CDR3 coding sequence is TGCGCCAGCAGCGAAGGACTAGCGGGAGAGGTGGGGTACGAGCAGTACTTC. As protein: CASSEGLAGEVGYEQYF.

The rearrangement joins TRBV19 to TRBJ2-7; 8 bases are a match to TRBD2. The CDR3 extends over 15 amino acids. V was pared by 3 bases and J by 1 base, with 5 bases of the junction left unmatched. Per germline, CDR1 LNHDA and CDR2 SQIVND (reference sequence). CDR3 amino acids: CASSMGGRLSYEQYF. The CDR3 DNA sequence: TGTGCCAGTAGTATGGGCGGGAGGTTATCCTACGAGCAGTACTTC.

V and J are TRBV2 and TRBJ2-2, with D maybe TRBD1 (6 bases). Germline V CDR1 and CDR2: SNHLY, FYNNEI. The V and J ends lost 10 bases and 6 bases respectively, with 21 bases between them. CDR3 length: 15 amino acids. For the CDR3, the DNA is TGTGCCACCCGAGGTTTGGTGGGACACGCCGGGGAGCTGTTTTTT. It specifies CATRGLVGHAGELFF. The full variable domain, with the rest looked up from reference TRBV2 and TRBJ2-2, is EPEVTQTPSHQVTQMGQEVILRCVPISNHLYFYWYRQILGQKVEFLVSFYNNEISEKSEIFDDQFSVERPDGSNFTLKIRSTKLEDSAMYFCATRGLVGHAGELFFGEGSRLTVL.

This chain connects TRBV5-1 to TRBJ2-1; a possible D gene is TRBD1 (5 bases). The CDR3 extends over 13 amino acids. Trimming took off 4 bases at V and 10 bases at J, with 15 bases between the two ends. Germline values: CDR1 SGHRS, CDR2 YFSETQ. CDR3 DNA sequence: TGCGCCAGCAGCGATCGCAGGGTCGGGGAGCAGTTCTTC. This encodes CASSDRRVGEQFF.

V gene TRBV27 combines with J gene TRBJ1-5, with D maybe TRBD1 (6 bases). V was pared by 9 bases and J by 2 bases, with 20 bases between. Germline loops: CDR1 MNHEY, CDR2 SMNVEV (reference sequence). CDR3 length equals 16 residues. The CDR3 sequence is CASQPWGGQGNQPQHF. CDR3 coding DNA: TGTGCCAGTCAGCCGTGGGGGGGGCAGGGCAATCAGCCCCAGCATTTT.

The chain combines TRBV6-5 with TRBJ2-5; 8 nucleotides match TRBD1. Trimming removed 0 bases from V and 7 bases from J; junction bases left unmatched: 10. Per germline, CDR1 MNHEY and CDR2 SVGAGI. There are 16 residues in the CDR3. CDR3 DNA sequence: TGTGCCAGCAGTTACTCGAACCCGGACAGGGCGGGGACCCAGTACTTC. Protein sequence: CASSYSNPDRAGTQYF.